Below are 17 T cell receptor beta chains sequenced from a single sample in a study of blood T cell repertoires in COVID-19. Here immunoSEQ multiplex PCR was the method, and the copy in TCRdb shows in-frame clones only, minus some. The data show hundreds of thousands of clones, roughly 89% seen once. The sample taken for sequencing was PBMCs or T cells enriched from blood (not recorded which). The receptors originated from a woman aged 25 to 45 with acute COVID-19.

V gene TRBV2 combines with J gene TRBJ1-5, with 8 bases that match TRBD1. Germline V CDR1 and CDR2: SNHLY, FYNNEI. V lost 3 bases and J lost 7; bases outside the gene matches: 11. This CDR3 is built from 16 residues. This chain's CDR3 is CASSDGLGQGLQPQHF. The DNA of the CDR3 is TGTGCCAGCAGTGATGGGTTAGGACAGGGATTACAGCCCCAGCATTTT. The whole variable domain, remainder taken from reference TRBV2 and TRBJ1-5, is EPEVTQTPSHQVTQMGQEVILRCVPISNHLYFYWYRQILGQKVEFLVSFYNNEISEKSEIFDDQFSVERPDGSNFTLKIRSTKLEDSAMYFCASSDGLGQGLQPQHFGDGTRLSIL.

The gene calls are TRBV3-1 (or the pseudogene TRBV3-2) and TRBJ2-7; weak D call: TRBD1 (6 bases). Trimming cost V 3 bases and J 0 bases, with 12 bases left between them. Per the germline V gene, CDR1 is LGHDT and CDR2 is YNNKEL (reference sequence). The CDR3 spans 15 residues. The CDR3 region is CASSQGQGYSYEQYF. The CDR3 region has the DNA TGTGCCAGCAGCCAGGGCCAGGGGTACTCCTACGAGCAGTACTTC.

The chain links TRBV28 to TRBJ1-1; the match to TRBD1 covers 10 bases. Germline V CDR1 and CDR2: MDHEN, SYDVKM. Losses at the gene ends were 5 bases for V and 6 bases for J; bases not matched to a gene: 15. CDR3 length equals 17 residues. The CDR3 region is CASSPTGGSRRGSEAFF. The CDR3 DNA sequence: TGTGCCAGCAGTCCGACAGGGGGCTCCCGAAGGGGCTCTGAAGCTTTCTTT.

This chain uses TRBV25-1 with TRBJ2-7; tentative D call: TRBD2 (6 bases). The V and J ends lost 9 bases and 5 bases respectively, with 17 bases between them. CDR1 is MGHDK and CDR2 is SYGVNS in the germline V gene. CDR3 length: 13 amino acids. The CDR3 DNA reads as TGTGCCAGTGCCGGGGTCCGCGGGAACGAGCAGTACTTC. It yields the protein CASAGVRGNEQYF.

The rearrangement joins TRBV29-1 to TRBJ2-1; a weak D match, TRBD1 (6 bases). The CDR3 totals 15 residues. Between the trimmed V and J ends, which lost 5 bases and 3 bases, there was a span of 17 bases. Looked up from germline, CDR1 is SQVTM and CDR2 is ANQGSEA. CDR3 DNA sequence: TGCAGCGTTTTGTACGACGAGGGGGTCTACAATGAGCAGTTCTTC. Protein product: CSVLYDEGVYNEQFF.

V and J are TRBV11-2 and TRBJ1-1; a weak D match, TRBD1 (5 bases). Trimming took 1 base from V and 6 from J, leaving 12 bases between them. This CDR3 spans 14 amino acids. Looked up from germline, CDR1 is SGHAT and CDR2 is FQNNGV. This CDR3 is CASSLVQGEAEAFF. CDR3 DNA: TGTGCCAGCAGCTTAGTTCAAGGGGAGGCTGAAGCTTTCTTT.

V usage is TRBV9 and J usage is TRBJ2-7; 7 bases line up with TRBD2. Germline-derived CDR1 and CDR2 are SGDLS and YYNGEE. The length of the CDR3 is 16 residues. V gave up 0 bases and J gave up 3 bases; unmatched junction bases: 9. In DNA form, the CDR3 reads TGTGCCAGCAGCGTAGGGGAGGGAGAGTTGGGCTACGAGCAGTACTTC. Translating it yields CASSVGEGELGYEQYF.

To note about this clone: Other DNA sequences in the sample encode the same CDR3. The chain links TRBV5-1 to TRBJ1-2; 9 bases map to TRBD1. This CDR3 has 15 amino acids. CDR1 and CDR2 from the germline V gene are SGHRS and YFSETQ. V lost 0 bases, J lost 4 bases, and 4 bases stayed unmatched. In DNA, the CDR3 is TGCGCCAGCAGCTTGGGGACAGGGGAAGGCTATGGCTACACCTTC. The encoded protein is CASSLGTGEGYGYTF.

The chain is built from TRBV11-2 and TRBJ2-3, with D tentatively TRBD2 (5 bases). V was pared by 2 bases and J by 7 bases, with 19 bases between. CDR3 size: 16 residues. Germline V gene data show CDR1 as SGHAT and CDR2 as FQNNGV. Here the CDR3 DNA reads TGTGCCAGCAGCTTACGGAGACAAGGACTGTCCTATACGCAGTATTTT. Translation gives CASSLRRQGLSYTQYF.

This chain joins TRBV5-1 and TRBJ2-6; D ambiguous. The CDR3 runs to 16 residues. Trimming pared 0 bases from V and 0 bases from J, leaving 7 bases between. CDR1 and CDR2 (germline): SGHRS, YFSETQ. The CDR3 loop is CASSLASLSGANVLTF. The CDR3 DNA reads TGCGCCAGCAGCTTGGCCTCCCTCTCTGGGGCCAACGTCCTGACTTTC.

The rearrangement links TRBV5-1 to TRBJ1-6, with 10 bases that match TRBD1. V trimming: 4 bases; J trimming: 8 bases; junction bases outside the gene matches: 6. CDR1 and CDR2 from the germline V gene are SGHRS and YFSETQ. There are 15 residues in the CDR3. DNA for the CDR3: TGCGCCAGCAGCATCGGGACAGGGGATCATTCACCCCTCCACTTT. It yields the protein CASSIGTGDHSPLHF.

The chain joins TRBV6-2 or TRBV6-3 to TRBJ2-2; 14 bases match TRBD2. Germline-derived CDR1 and CDR2 are MNHEY and SVGEGT. J gave up 7 bases and V 4 bases, and 8 bases lay outside the gene matches. The CDR3 covers 17 residues. In DNA, the CDR3 is TGTGCCAGCAGTTTCCGGACTAGCGGGGGGCCCGGCGGGGAGCTGTTTTTT. Its protein is CASSFRTSGGPGGELFF.

The V and J genes are TRBV28 and TRBJ1-6; D is possibly TRBD1 (6 bases). The CDR3 runs to 16 residues. Trimming removed 3 bases from V and 7 bases from J, with 16 bases in between. CDR1 is MDHEN and CDR2 is SYDVKM in the germline V gene. The CDR3: CASSFEGGRTNSPLHF. The CDR3, as DNA: TGTGCCAGCAGTTTTGAAGGGGGACGGACCAATTCACCCCTCCACTTT.

V and J are TRBV27 and TRBJ2-1; 9 bases map to TRBD2. Germline V gives CDR1 MNHEY, CDR2 SMNVEV (reference sequence). The CDR3 runs 15 residues. The V segment lost 3 bases and the J segment 6 bases; nucleotides outside the gene matches: 6. CDR3 in DNA: TGTGCCAGCAGTTTCCCTAGCGGGGTCGCCAATGAGCAGTTCTTC. Its translation is CASSFPSGVANEQFF.

The chain is built from TRBV5-1 and TRBJ2-7, with 7 bases aligning to TRBD2. The CDR3 covers 13 residues. J gave up 3 bases and V 4 bases, and 4 bases lay outside the gene matches. Germline CDR1 SGHRS, CDR2 YFSETQ. The CDR3: CASSIRDYYEQYF. The CDR3 DNA follows: TGCGCCAGCAGCATCCGGGACTACTACGAGCAGTACTTC. Together with reference TRBV5-1 and TRBJ2-7, the CDR3 gives the full variable domain: KAGVTQTPRYLIKTRGQQVTLSCSPISGHRSVSWYQQTPGQGLQFLFEYFSETQRNKGNFPGRFSGRQFSNSRSEMNVSTLELGDSALYLCASSIRDYYEQYFGPGTRLTVT.

CDR3 DNA: TGTGCCAGCAGCACCGGGAAGAATTCACCCCTCCACTTT. Translated, it gives CASSTGKNSPLHF. The J gene is TRBJ1-6, the V gene TRBV7-2; D not resolved. This CDR3 contains 13 residues. In germline, CDR1 is SGHTA, CDR2 FQGNSA. V shed 5 bases and J shed 7 bases, with 9 bases lying between them.

The rearrangement joins TRBV5-1 to TRBJ1-1; 7 nucleotides match TRBD1. Trimming cost V 1 base and J 3 bases; bases outside gene matches: 6. CDR3 length equals 15 residues. CDR1 is SGHRS, CDR2 YFSETQ, per germline. The CDR3 spells CASSLTGVRDTEAFF. CDR3 in DNA: TGCGCCAGCAGCTTGACAGGGGTTCGGGACACTGAAGCTTTCTTT.